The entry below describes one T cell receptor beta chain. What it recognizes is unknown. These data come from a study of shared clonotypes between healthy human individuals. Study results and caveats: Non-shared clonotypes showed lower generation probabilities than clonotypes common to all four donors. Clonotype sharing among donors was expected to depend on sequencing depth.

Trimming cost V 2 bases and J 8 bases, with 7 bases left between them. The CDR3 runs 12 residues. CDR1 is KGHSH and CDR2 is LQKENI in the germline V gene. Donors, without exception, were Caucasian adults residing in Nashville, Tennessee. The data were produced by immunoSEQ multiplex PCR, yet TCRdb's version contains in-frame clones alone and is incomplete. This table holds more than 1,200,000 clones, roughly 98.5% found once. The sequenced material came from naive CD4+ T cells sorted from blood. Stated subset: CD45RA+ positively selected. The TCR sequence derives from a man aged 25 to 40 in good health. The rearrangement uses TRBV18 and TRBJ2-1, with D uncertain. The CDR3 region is CASSPKGHEQFF. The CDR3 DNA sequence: TGTGCCAGCTCACCAAAGGGCCATGAGCAGTTCTTC.